This is a list of T cell receptor beta chains from one sample in a study of shared clonotypes between healthy human individuals. Assay used: immunoSEQ multiplex PCR; TCRdb lists only in-frame clones, some missing. The profile shows millions of clones, about 92% of them singletons. The sequenced material came from naive CD4+ T cells sorted from blood. These receptors were collected from a man aged 18-30 years in good health. Both conserved end residues are part of each CDR3. D genes are given only for firm matches. Only part of the rows carry a size: once, few, many, or a class if the clone is expanded.

CDR3 protein: CAWNDRVGEKLFF
CDR3 DNA: TGTGCCTGGAATGACAGGGTTGGAGAAAAACTGTTTTTT
J gene: TRBJ1-4
V gene: TRBV30
clone size: few
D gene: TRBD1

CDR3 protein: CASSPVQGQNSPLHF
CDR3 DNA: TGTGCCAGCTCACCAGTCCAGGGGCAGAATTCACCCCTCCACTTT
J gene: TRBJ1-6
V gene: TRBV18
clone size: .
D gene: .

CDR3 protein: CASSQVTSVSSYEQYF
CDR3 DNA: TGCGCCAGCAGCCAAGTGACGTCCGTCAGCTCCTACGAGCAGTACTTC
J gene: TRBJ2-7
V gene: TRBV4-3
clone size: .
D gene: .

CDR3 protein: CASSPGPFEGGMQYF
CDR3 DNA: TGTGCCAGCAGCCCAGGGCCTTTTGAAGGGGGAATGCAGTATTTT
J gene: TRBJ2-3
V gene: TRBV11-2
clone size: .
D gene: .

CDR3 protein: CASSLGYNTYEQYF
CDR3 DNA: TGTGCCAGCAGCTTGGGTTACAATACCTACGAGCAGTACTTC
J gene: TRBJ2-7
V gene: TRBV7-2
clone size: .
D gene: .

CDR3 protein: CASSRQKFSGNTIYF
CDR3 DNA: TGTGCCAGCAGTCGACAGAAGTTCTCTGGAAACACCATATATTTT
J gene: TRBJ1-3
V gene: TRBV6-5
clone size: .
D gene: .

CDR3 protein: CASSPGGVGETQYF
CDR3 DNA: TGTGCCAGCAGCCCCGGGGGAGTAGGTGAGACCCAGTACTTC
J gene: TRBJ2-5
V gene: TRBV7-2
clone size: .
D gene: .

CDR3 protein: CASSRSGVTNTGELFF
CDR3 DNA: TGTGCCAGCAGCCGTAGCGGGGTCACGAACACCGGGGAGCTGTTTTTT
J gene: TRBJ2-2
V gene: TRBV7-2
clone size: .
D gene: TRBD2

CDR3 protein: CASSLGRGNQPQHF
CDR3 DNA: TGTGCCAGCAGCTTAGGAAGAGGCAATCAGCCCCAGCATTTT
J gene: TRBJ1-5
V gene: TRBV13
clone size: few
D gene: .

CDR3 protein: CASSYTPGGSEQYF
CDR3 DNA: TGTGCCAGCAGTTACACCCCTGGAGGGTCCGAGCAGTACTTC
J gene: TRBJ2-7
V gene: TRBV6-6
clone size: .
D gene: .

CDR3 protein: CASSYGRGEDTQYF
CDR3 DNA: TGTGCCAGCAGTTACGGGAGGGGTGAAGATACGCAGTATTTT
J gene: TRBJ2-3
V gene: TRBV6-5
clone size: .
D gene: TRBD2

CDR3 protein: CASSFEGGGETQYF
CDR3 DNA: TGTGCCAGCAGCTTCGAGGGGGGAGGGGAGACCCAGTACTTC
J gene: TRBJ2-5
V gene: TRBV7-2
clone size: .
D gene: .

CDR3 protein: CASSPSRETYGYTF
CDR3 DNA: TGTGCCAGCAGTCCTAGCCGGGAGACCTATGGCTACACCTTC
J gene: TRBJ1-2
V gene: TRBV27
clone size: .
D gene: .

CDR3 protein: CASNRVLNQPQHF
CDR3 DNA: TGTGCCAGCAACAGGGTTCTTAATCAGCCCCAGCATTTT
J gene: TRBJ1-5
V gene: TRBV2
clone size: .
D gene: .